Listed below are T cell receptor beta chains from one sample, sequenced in a study of T cell repertoires in cytomegalovirus infection. Using its own MiXCR run on the reads, TCRdb lists one record per CDR3 protein. The sample holds fewer than 1,000,000 distinct CDR3 sequences, approximately 31% seen once. For these TCRs, the target antigens are not known. The sequencing used cultured CD8+ T cells from PBMCs, collected from culture after CMV antigen stimulation. The receptors were gathered from a human donor in good health (CMV status not recorded). Some clones in this sample may be carry-over from other donors' samples. The CDR3 runs from the conserved cysteine through the conserved F or W. Each record gives: CDR3 protein, CDR3 DNA, D gene, V gene, J gene, clone size. A D gene is named only where the DNA matches it firmly. The size entry is marked missing in some rows and otherwise reads once, few, many or a size class.

CASSLALAGGLLHNEQYF	TGTGCCAGCAGCTTAGCACTAGCGGGGGGTCTTCTGCACAACGAGCAGTACTTC	TRBD2	TRBV7-8	TRBJ2-7	many
CASSGREGDNYGYTF	TGTGCCAGCAGTGGCAGGGAGGGCGATAACTATGGCTACACCTTC	NA	TRBV12-3/TRBV12-4	TRBJ1-2	many
CASSPGRADGYTF	TGTGCCAGCAGCCCGGGACGGGCGGATGGCTACACCTTC	NA	TRBV7-3	TRBJ1-2	few
CASSSGRAMGNTEAFF	TGTGCCAGCAGTTCGGGACGGGCTATGGGAAACACTGAAGCTTTCTTT	NA	TRBV6-5	TRBJ1-1	NA
CASSQREGTEAFF	TGCGCCAGCAGCCAGAGGGAGGGCACTGAAGCTTTCTTT	NA	TRBV4-1	TRBJ1-1	NA
CASSLLDRMRETQYF	TGTGCCAGCAGCCTCCTGGACAGGATGCGAGAGACCCAGTACTTC	TRBD1	TRBV7-9	TRBJ2-5	NA
CAWRGGTEAFF	TGTGCCTGGCGGGGGGGCACTGAAGCTTTCTTT	NA	TRBV2	TRBJ1-1	NA
CASTPRPGLRTDTQYF	TGTGCCAGCACCCCCCGACCGGGACTGCGCACAGATACGCAGTATTTT	NA	TRBV14	TRBJ2-3	NA
CASSPDDRLAGGPGSYNEQFF	TGTGCCAGCAGCCCTGACGATAGGCTAGCGGGGGGGCCCGGGTCCTACAATGAGCAGTTCTTC	TRBD2	TRBV5-4	TRBJ2-1	NA
CAISEQRQGDSPLHF	TGTGCCATCAGTGAGCAACGACAGGGGGATTCACCCCTCCACTTT	TRBD1	TRBV10-3	TRBJ1-6	NA
CASSYGSINEQFF	TGTGCCAGCAGTTACGGATCGATCAATGAGCAGTTCTTC	NA	TRBV12-3/TRBV12-4	TRBJ2-1	NA
CASRNAASKTSGENTGELFF	TGTGCCAGCAGGAATGCGGCCTCAAAGACTAGCGGGGAAAACACCGGGGAGCTGTTTTTT	TRBD2	TRBV12-3/TRBV12-4	TRBJ2-2	few
CASSLPGQNYEQYF	TGTGCCAGCAGCTTACCGGGACAGAACTACGAGCAGTACTTC	TRBD1	TRBV5-6	TRBJ2-7	few
CASSLGPGRSSYGYTF	TGTGCCAGCAGCTTAGGTCCAGGGCGATCGAGCTATGGCTACACCTTC	NA	TRBV7-6	TRBJ1-2	NA
CASSQGPGGGRNEQFF	TGTGCCAGCAGCCAAGGTCCCGGGGGGGGCCGAAATGAGCAGTTCTTC	TRBD2	TRBV14	TRBJ2-1	NA
CASSFLGVNTEAFF	TGTGCCAGCAGTTTTCTAGGGGTGAACACTGAAGCTTTCTTT	NA	TRBV27	TRBJ1-1	many
CASSQTFPTGQPQHF	TGCGCCAGCAGCCAAACCTTCCCGACGGGTCAGCCCCAGCATTTT	NA	TRBV4-3	TRBJ1-5	NA
CASSLTYSGRETQYF	TGTGCCAGCAGCTTAACTTATTCAGGCCGTGAGACCCAGTACTTC	NA	TRBV7-6	TRBJ2-5	few
CASKAGRTNGEQFF	TGTGCCAGCAAAGCGGGCAGGACGAACGGTGAGCAGTTCTTC	NA	TRBV7-2	TRBJ2-1	many
CASSVALAGGGDNEQFF	TGTGCCAGCAGCGTAGCTCTAGCGGGGGGTGGAGACAATGAGCAGTTCTTC	TRBD2	TRBV9	TRBJ2-1	NA
CASSDNRGREDEKLFF	TGTGCCAGCAGCGACAACAGGGGGCGAGAAGACGAAAAACTGTTTTTT	TRBD1	TRBV7-9	TRBJ1-4	NA
CASTQQSGGSMNTEAFF	TGTGCCAGCACCCAACAATCGGGCGGCAGTATGAACACTGAAGCTTTCTTT	NA	TRBV6-5	TRBJ1-1	NA
CASSFWDTKEAFF	TGTGCCAGCAGCTTTTGGGACACGAAGGAAGCTTTCTTT	NA	TRBV11-1	TRBJ1-1	NA
CASSLKAEGSGNTIYF	TGTGCCAGCAGCTTAAAGGCGGAAGGGTCCGGAAACACCATATATTTT	NA	TRBV7-2	TRBJ1-3	few
CASILQGGGTEAFF	TGTGCCAGCATCCTTCAAGGGGGCGGAACTGAAGCTTTCTTT	TRBD1	TRBV6-4	TRBJ1-1	few
CASSLSPGAGYGYTF	TGTGCCAGCAGCTTATCTCCGGGGGCGGGCTATGGCTACACCTTC	NA	TRBV7-2	TRBJ1-2	many
CSAVTGTNTEAFF	TGCAGTGCCGTGACAGGGACAAACACTGAAGCTTTCTTT	TRBD1	TRBV20-1	TRBJ1-1	NA
CASRDSHFTPYNEQFF	TGTGCCAGCAGGGACAGCCACTTTACTCCGTACAATGAGCAGTTCTTC	NA	TRBV6-1	TRBJ2-1	NA